One and the same sample provided the 14 T cell receptor beta chains below, sequenced in a study of T cells expressing NK-cell markers (dated by TCRdb to about 2020). Libraries were prepared through 5' RACE. These reads were obtained on an Illumina HiSeq 2000. With the reads reprocessed by TCRdb, a single entry stands for each CDR3 protein sequence and no DNA is reported. The table for this sample lists 500,000 to 700,000 distinct CDR3 sequences. Clones ranked in the top ten supply less than 4.5% of the sample. Sequenced input: blood T cells: a sorted CD56 or NKG2C T cell subset, CD4+ or CD8+ T cells, or bulk PBMC T cells (not recorded which). These receptors all stem from a man between 18 and 29 years old in good health. Donor details come from another sample of the same person, matched by shared clones.

J is TRBJ2-5 and V is TRBV2; TCRdb's D gene call, TRBD1, goes unchecked for lack of DNA. Per the germline V gene, CDR1 is SNHLY and CDR2 is FYNNEI. The CDR3 sequence is 13 residues long. CDR3 sequence reads: CARGDRGLETQYF. Complete variable domain (other parts from reference TRBV2 and TRBJ2-5): EPEVTQTPSHQVTQMGQEVILRCVPISNHLYFYWYRQILGQKVEFLVSFYNNEISEKSEIFDDQFSVERPDGSNFTLKIRSTKLEDSAMYFCARGDRGLETQYFGPGTRLLVL.

The rearrangement joins TRBV15 to TRBJ2-1. Germline loops: CDR1 LNHNV, CDR2 YYDKDF (reference sequence). The CDR3 loop spans 13 amino acids. CDR3 in amino acids: CATSQRGVDEQFF.

CDR3 residues: CASSPVRQQNSPLHF. The chain has TRBV7-9 and TRBJ1-6; TCRdb lists TRBD1, though no DNA is available to test this call. CDR1 SEHNR and CDR2 FQNEAQ come from the germline V gene (reference sequence). The CDR3 runs 15 residues.

This sequence joins TRBV3-1 and TRBJ2-6; without DNA, the TCRdb call of TRBD2 cannot be checked. The germline V gene has CDR1 LGHDT and CDR2 YNNKEL (reference sequence). The CDR3 runs 18 residues. This CDR3 reads CASSQGLAGISGANVLTF.

The V gene is TRBV5-5, the J gene TRBJ2-3; TCRdb gives TRBD2 as the D gene, but with no DNA this cannot be confirmed. The germline CDR1 and CDR2 sequences are SGHKS and YYEKEE (reference sequence). CDR3 size: 16 residues. The CDR3 sequence: CASSPAGTRSADTQYF.

This chain joins TRBV3-1 and TRBJ2-2; with no DNA, the TCRdb D assignment of TRBD2 cannot be verified. The CDR3 is 15 residues long. Germline CDR1 reads LGHDT; CDR2 reads YNNKEL (reference sequence). CDR3 in amino acids: CASSPWTSLTGELFF.

This chain uses TRBV12-3 or TRBV12-4 with TRBJ1-1; TCRdb picks TRBD1, but there is no DNA to check that call. The CDR3 covers 13 residues. The chain's CDR3 is CASRVPGRWEAFF.

The chain employs TRBV10-3 and TRBJ2-7; TCRdb's assignment of TRBD1 cannot be checked, as there is no DNA. The CDR3 spans 13 residues. Looked up from germline, CDR1 is ENHRY and CDR2 is SYGVKD. CDR3 protein: CAIGDRGPPEQYF.

The CDR3: CASSLAPLGIPQETQYF. The V gene is TRBV7-2, the J gene TRBJ2-5; the TCRdb D gene call, TRBD2, has no DNA to confirm it. The CDR3 totals 17 residues. CDR1 and CDR2 (germline): SGHTA, FQGNSA.

V gene TRBV4-1 combines with J gene TRBJ1-5. Germline V gives CDR1 MGHRA, CDR2 YSYEKL. The CDR3 contains 15 residues. CDR3 sequence: CASSQGQNSNQPQHF.

This chain links TRBV12-3 or TRBV12-4 with TRBJ2-2; the TCRdb D gene call, TRBD2, has no DNA to confirm it. There are 16 residues in the CDR3. The CDR3 spells CASRGSSGRAVGELFF.

The chain couples TRBV20-1 to TRBJ1-5; no DNA is available, so the TRBD1 call from TCRdb remains unchecked. Germline V lookup: CDR1 DFQATT, CDR2 SNEGSKA (reference sequence). This CDR3 contains 15 residues. This CDR3 is CSASTGVYSNQPQHF.

The rearrangement joins TRBV6-1 to TRBJ1-2; the TCRdb call, TRBD1, lacks DNA for checking. Germline V lookup: CDR1 MNHNS, CDR2 SASEGT. The CDR3 contains 13 residues. The CDR3 loop is CASRLDRTYGYTF.

The chain employs TRBV12-5 and TRBJ2-2; TCRdb's assignment of TRBD2 cannot be checked, as there is no DNA. CDR3 length equals 15 residues. Germline V gene data show CDR1 as LGHNT and CDR2 as FRNRAP. CDR3 residues: CASGLSASGTGELFF.